This is a list of T cell receptor beta chains from one sample in a study of post-analysis software for immune sequencing data. TCRdb reanalysed the PCR reads using MiXCR and keeps one entry per CDR3 protein. The data hold 650,000 to 900,000 distinct CDR3 sequences, with about 45% observed a single time. The sequencing sample was made of blood. These TCRs come from a girl aged 5 to 17 with multiple sclerosis. Both conserved end residues are trimmed from each CDR3.

>TRBV4-3|TRBJ2-1
ASSQDRPGNEQF
>TRBV7-6|TRBJ2-2
ASSLGLAENTGELF
>TRBV5-6|TRBJ2-5
ASSLGPSGGTQY
>TRBV20-1|TRBJ2-5
SAPLAGGLETQY
>TRBV15|TRBJ1-5
ATSRDRAGGFQPQH
>TRBV6-1|TRBJ1-1
ASSGKVNTEAF
>TRBV12-3/TRBV12-4|TRBJ2-7
ASSWGLAGSYEQY
>TRBV29-1|TRBJ2-3
SVGRGLTDTQY
>TRBV29-1|TRBJ2-7
SVEGTGGGYEQY
>TRBV12-3/TRBV12-4|TRBJ2-1
ASSSGKREQF
>TRBV6-5|TRBJ2-7
ASSYRQGPSYEQY
>TRBV29-1|TRBJ2-1
SVEGGPSGNYNEQF
>TRBV5-1|TRBJ1-1
ASDSGRGGTEAF
>TRBV12-3/TRBV12-4|TRBJ1-1
ASSWEQGPGTEAF
>TRBV6-5|TRBJ2-5
ASSYVGGTETQY